These 18 T cell receptor beta chains share one sample of origin, sequenced in a study of CD8 T cells in ankylosing spondylitis. Each CDR3 protein is one row after TCRdb ran MiXCR on the 5' RACE reads. The sample carries over 110,000 distinct CDR3 sequences, roughly 8.4% recorded once. Sequenced sample: synovial fluid, either unsorted or a sorted T cell fraction (not recorded which). Receptors were obtained from a male donor with ankylosing spondylitis.

This clonotype was observed at least ten times. The gene calls are TRBV9 and TRBJ2-1; 8 bases map to TRBD1. Germline loops: CDR1 SGDLS, CDR2 YYNGEE. The CDR3 runs to 15 residues. The V segment lost 6 bases and the J segment 1 base; nucleotides outside the gene matches: 6. The CDR3 reads CASKPTGASYNEQFF. The CDR3 DNA follows: TGTGCCAGCAAACCGACAGGGGCATCCTACAATGAGCAGTTCTTC.

This clonotype was observed many times. The chain combines TRBV3-1 with TRBJ2-7; D call uncertain. CDR3 length equals 12 residues. Trimming pared 1 base from V and 3 bases from J, leaving 4 bases between. The germline V gene has CDR1 LGHDT and CDR2 YNNKEL (reference sequence). Here the CDR3 reads CASSQVDYEQYF. The CDR3 DNA reads as TGTGCCAGCAGCCAAGTGGACTACGAGCAGTACTTC.

This clonotype showed up many times. The genes are TRBV20-1 and TRBJ2-4, with a possible D match to TRBD2 (6 bases). This CDR3 has 14 residues. CDR1 DFQATT and CDR2 SNEGSKA come from the germline V gene (reference sequence). Deletions cut 5 bases from V and 5 bases from J, with 16 bases between. The CDR3 DNA follows: TGCAGTGCTGCCAGTGGGGGAGGAGAAAACATTCAGTACTTC. It specifies CSAASGGGENIQYF.

The chain combines TRBV10-2 with TRBJ2-5; D is undetermined. Germline V gene sequence: CDR1 WSHSY, CDR2 SAAADI. The V gene lost 7 bases and the J gene lost 1 base, with 10 bases spanning the gap. CDR3 size: 13 residues. CDR3 nucleotide sequence: TGCGCCAGCACCTTGACAATCCAAGAGACCCAGTACTTC. Translated, it gives CASTLTIQETQYF.

Written as DNA, the CDR3 is TGTGCCACCAGCAGAGGGACAGGAATCACAGATACGCAGTATTTT. Translated: CATSRGTGITDTQYF. The V and J genes are TRBV15 and TRBJ2-3; 7 bases are a match to TRBD1. V trimming: 1 base; J trimming: 2 bases; junction bases outside the gene matches: 3. From germline, CDR1 is LNHNV and CDR2 YYDKDF (reference sequence). The CDR3 sequence is 15 residues long.

This clonotype appeared many times. The limits of the CDR3 on the DNA are not certain, so only TCRdb's listed CDR3 is given. The CDR3 region is CASSSSGQRQETQYF. V usage is TRBV28 and J usage is TRBJ2-5; TRBD1 is the table's D call and was not checked against the DNA. The CDR3 is 15 residues long, ends included. The germline CDR1 and CDR2 sequences are MDHEN and SYDVKM.

This clonotype has ten or more counts. The genes are TRBV5-1 and TRBJ2-5, with 10 nucleotides matching TRBD1. The CDR3 length is 13 residues. J was trimmed by 3 bases and V by 7 bases; bases with no gene match: 3. Germline loops: CDR1 SGHRS, CDR2 YFSETQ. The CDR3: CASGQGEEETQYF. The CDR3 bases are TGCGCCAGCGGACAGGGGGAGGAAGAGACCCAGTACTTC.

There are a few counts of this clonotype. This chain connects TRBV2 to TRBJ1-6, with D maybe TRBD1 (6 bases). The length of the CDR3 is 13 residues. Trimming took 6 bases from V and 8 from J, leaving 11 bases between them. Germline V gene data show CDR1 as SNHLY and CDR2 as FYNNEI. This CDR3 reads CASSGQPYSPLHF. CDR3 DNA: TGTGCCAGCAGCGGACAGCCTTATTCACCCCTCCACTTT.

This clonotype showed up just a few times. The chain carries TRBV28 and TRBJ2-7; 11 bases are shared with TRBD1. J gave up 3 bases and V 1 base, and 2 bases lay outside the gene matches. This CDR3 region has 15 residues. Germline V lookup: CDR1 MDHEN, CDR2 SYDVKM. The CDR3 loop is CASSLFGTGGYEQYF. DNA of the CDR3: TGTGCCAGCAGTTTATTCGGGACAGGGGGCTACGAGCAGTACTTC.

The sample holds many counts of this clonotype. V gene TRBV28 combines with J gene TRBJ1-5; 11 bases line up with TRBD1. The CDR3 spans 14 residues. The germline V gene encodes CDR1 MDHEN and CDR2 SYDVKM. The CDR3 is CGAGTGGGNQPQHF. CDR3 sequence (DNA): TGTGGAGCCGGGACAGGGGGTGGAAATCAGCCCCAGCATTTT. The full variable domain, in which reference TRBV28 and TRBJ1-5 provide the parts outside the CDR3, is DVKVTQSSRYLVKRTGEKVFLECVQDMDHENMFWYRQDPGLGLRLIYFSYDVKMKEKGDIPEGYSVSREKKERFSLILESASTNQTSMYLCGAGTGGGNQPQHFGDGTRLSIL.

The V and J genes are TRBV5-1 and TRBJ2-1, with 8 positions matching TRBD2. CDR1 and CDR2 from the germline V gene are SGHRS and YFSETQ. The CDR3 is 16 residues long. The trim removed 1 base at V and 1 base at J, leaving 4 bases unmatched. CDR3 loop: CASSLNPGGSYNEQFF. CDR3 bases: TGCGCCAGCAGCTTGAATCCGGGAGGGTCCTACAATGAGCAGTTCTTC.

This clonotype was counted ten times or more. The chain combines TRBV20-1 with TRBJ2-3; D is ambiguous. V lost 5 bases and J lost 2, with 11 bases in between. The CDR3 has 13 residues. CDR1 DFQATT and CDR2 SNEGSKA come from the germline V gene (reference sequence). CDR3 sequence: CSALIRSTDTQYF. The CDR3 region has the DNA TGCAGTGCTCTGATTAGGTCCACAGATACGCAGTATTTT.

Only a few counts were recorded for this clonotype. The chain links TRBV7-9 to TRBJ1-2, with 7 bases matching TRBD1. The CDR3 is 17 residues long. The ends lost 5 bases at V and 8 bases at J; junction bases unmatched: 20. Looked up from germline, CDR1 is SEHNR and CDR2 is FQNEAQ (reference sequence). The CDR3, as DNA: TGTGCCAGCAGCCGCTTCGCCGGGACAGCCCTATTAGGAGGCTACACCTTC. Encoded protein: CASSRFAGTALLGGYTF.

This clonotype was counted at least ten times. The chain carries TRBV3-1 and TRBJ2-4; 11 bases map to TRBD1. This CDR3 spans 16 amino acids. In germline, CDR1 is LGHDT, CDR2 YNNKEL (reference sequence). The junction had 5 bases not matched to a gene; V was cut back by 4 bases and J by 3 bases. CDR3 in amino acids: CASSRGQGARKNIQYF. CDR3 sequence (DNA): TGTGCCAGCAGCCGCGGACAGGGGGCCCGCAAAAACATTCAGTACTTC.

CDR3 sequence: CASSFGGMGNQPQHF. In DNA, the CDR3 is TGTGCCAGCAGTTTTGGGGGAATGGGGAATCAGCCCCAGCATTTT. The chain has TRBV28 and TRBJ1-5, with a weak D call TRBD1 (5 bases). Looked up from germline, CDR1 is MDHEN and CDR2 is SYDVKM. The CDR3 is 15 residues long. V lost 3 bases, J lost 4 bases, and 13 bases lay in between.

J is TRBJ2-4 and V is TRBV19; D may correspond to TRBD1 or TRBD2 (5 bases each). CDR1 is LNHDA, CDR2 SQIVND, per germline (reference sequence). Trimming pared 5 bases from V and 4 bases from J, leaving 12 bases between. CDR3 length: 14 residues. CDR3 DNA: TGTGCCAGTAGTTCGGGGACGTCAAAAAACATTCAGTACTTC. Amino acid sequence: CASSSGTSKNIQYF.

This clonotype was detected many times. At one of its ends the junction is not consistent with the germline gene, which may arise from a read error. This rearrangement joins TRBV7-9 to TRBJ1-2; maybe TRBD1 (5 bases). The germline V gene encodes CDR1 SEHNR and CDR2 FQNEAQ (reference sequence). This CDR3 region has 14 residues. The CDR3, as DNA: TGTCCCAGCAGCCCACGAGACAGTCCCTATGGCTACACCTTC. Protein product: CPSSPRDSPYGYTF. Supplemented by reference TRBV7-9 and TRBJ1-2, the full variable domain reads DTGVSQNPRHKITKRGQNVTFRCDPISEHNRLYWYRQTLGQGPEFLTYFQNEAQLEKSRLLSDRFSAERPKGSFSTLEIQRTEQGDSAMYLCPSSPRDSPYGYTFGSGTRLTVV.

The chain links TRBV20-1 to TRBJ2-7; 11 nucleotides align to TRBD2. CDR3 length equals 14 residues. V lost 5 bases and J lost 4; bases outside the gene matches: 7. From germline, CDR1 is DFQATT and CDR2 SNEGSKA (reference sequence). CDR3 coding DNA: TGCAGTGCTGGGCCGGGACTAGCGGTTTACGAGCAGTACTTC. It codes for CSAGPGLAVYEQYF.